This T cell receptor beta chain was recovered during a study of cytomegalovirus exposure and HLA in healthy donors. The CDR3 spans 16 residues. V dropped 2 bases and J dropped 6; count of bases not matched to a gene: 9. The germline V gene has CDR1 MNHEY and CDR2 SVGAGI. Comment on this clone: What it binds is unknown.

Study-level points and caveats: From TCR beta sequences, most subjects' HLA-A and HLA-B alleles were reportedly predicted accurately. Using a false discovery rate of 0.05, a later analysis showed that 16,951 TCR beta sequences were associated with HLA alleles. Being productive about 90% or about 30% of the time was typical of most TCR beta V segments in an earlier analysis.

The PCR had 60 Vbeta and 13 Jbeta primers. The assay was immunoSEQ multiplex PCR, and TCRdb's table has in-frame clones only and misses some. The sample shows some 120,000 clones, approximately 78% of them seen only once. The receptor's source is a man aged 35 to 55 in good health and CMV-seronegative. The chain is built from TRBV6-5 and TRBJ1-3, with 8 positions matching TRBD1. Sequenced input: PBMCs. CDR3 DNA: TGTGCCAGCAGTTACCTCCCCGGACAGGGAACAAACACCATATATTTT. It codes for CASSYLPGQGTNTIYF.